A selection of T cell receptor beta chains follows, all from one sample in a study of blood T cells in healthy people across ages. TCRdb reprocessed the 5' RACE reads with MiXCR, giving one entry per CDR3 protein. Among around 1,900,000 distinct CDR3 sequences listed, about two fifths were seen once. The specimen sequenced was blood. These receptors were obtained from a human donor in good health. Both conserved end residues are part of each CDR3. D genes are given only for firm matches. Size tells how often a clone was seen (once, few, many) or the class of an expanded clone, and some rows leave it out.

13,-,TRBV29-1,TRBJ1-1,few,CSVDGFPNTEAFF,TGCAGCGTTGATGGTTTCCCGAACACTGAAGCTTTCTTT
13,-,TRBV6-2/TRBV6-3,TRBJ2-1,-,CAIGTHSYNEQFF,TGTGCCATCGGGACTCACTCCTACAATGAGCAGTTCTTC
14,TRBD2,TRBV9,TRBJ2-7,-,CASSATSGGAEQYF,TGTGCCAGCAGCGCGACTAGCGGGGGGGCCGAGCAGTACTTC
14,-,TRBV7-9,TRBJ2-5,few,CASSLVIGGETQYF,TGTGCCAGCAGCTTGGTGATAGGCGGAGAGACCCAGTACTTC
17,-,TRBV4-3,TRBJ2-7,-,CASSQDSFGQTTYEQYF,TGCGCCAGCAGCCAAGATTCTTTCGGGCAGACAACCTACGAGCAGTACTTC
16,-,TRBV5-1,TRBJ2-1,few,CASGWGGASAYNEQFF,TGCGCCAGCGGCTGGGGGGGGGCTTCCGCCTACAATGAGCAGTTCTTC
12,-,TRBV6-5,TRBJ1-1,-,CASSSDGKVAFF,TGTGCCAGCAGTTCTGACGGTAAGGTGGCTTTCTTT
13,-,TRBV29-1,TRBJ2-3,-,CSVSGPRTDTQYF,TGCAGCGTTTCCGGGCCTCGCACAGATACGCAGTATTTT
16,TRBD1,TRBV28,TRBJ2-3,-,CASSLGQGILPDTQYF,TGTGCCAGCAGTCTGGGACAGGGCATCTTACCAGATACGCAGTATTTT
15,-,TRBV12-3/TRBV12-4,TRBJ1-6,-,CASSSRGDWNSPLHF,TGTGCCAGCAGTTCCCGTGGCGATTGGAATTCACCCCTCCACTTT
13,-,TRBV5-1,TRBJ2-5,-,CASSLETRETQYF,TGCGCCAGCAGCTTGGAAACTCGAGAGACCCAGTACTTC
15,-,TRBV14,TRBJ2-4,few,CASSQEVRGWDIQYF,TGTGCCAGCAGCCAAGAAGTCAGGGGTTGGGACATTCAGTACTTC
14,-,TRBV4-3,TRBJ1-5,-,CASSQEPRVQPQHF,TGCGCCAGCAGCCAAGAACCCAGGGTTCAGCCCCAGCATTTT
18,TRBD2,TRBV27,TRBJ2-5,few,CASSLMLGTSGGPGTQYF,TGTGCCAGCAGTTTAATGCTGGGGACTAGCGGGGGACCAGGGACCCAGTACTTC
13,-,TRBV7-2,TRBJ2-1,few,CASSLSGANEQFF,TGTGCCAGCAGCTTATCCGGGGCCAATGAGCAGTTCTTC
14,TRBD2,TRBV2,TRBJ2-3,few,CASTNWEGRDTQYF,TGTGCCAGCACGAACTGGGAGGGGCGGGATACGCAGTATTTT
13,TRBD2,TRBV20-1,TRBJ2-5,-,CSAQTSGGETQYF,TGCAGTGCCCAGACTAGCGGGGGCGAGACCCAGTACTTC
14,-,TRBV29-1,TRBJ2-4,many,CSVVVSAAKNIQYF,TGCAGCGTTGTAGTAAGTGCCGCCAAAAACATTCAGTACTTC
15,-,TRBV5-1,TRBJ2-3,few,CASSPGQTFTDTQYF,TGCGCCAGCAGCCCTGGACAGACCTTCACAGATACGCAGTATTTT
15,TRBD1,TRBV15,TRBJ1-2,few,CATSRDRPEYYGYTF,TGTGCCACCAGCAGGGACAGGCCAGAGTACTATGGCTACACCTTC
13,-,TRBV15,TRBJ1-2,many,CATSRSRVYGYTF,TGTGCCACCAGCAGAAGCAGGGTCTATGGCTACACCTTC
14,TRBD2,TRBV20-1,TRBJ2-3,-,CSAHRRTSLYTQYF,TGCAGTGCTCACAGAAGGACTAGCTTGTATACGCAGTATTTT
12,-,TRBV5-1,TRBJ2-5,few,CASSPFQETQYF,TGCGCCAGCAGCCCCTTCCAAGAGACCCAGTACTTC
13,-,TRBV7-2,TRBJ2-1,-,CASSLRWFSEQFF,TGTGCCAGCAGCTTAAGGTGGTTTTCTGAGCAGTTCTTC
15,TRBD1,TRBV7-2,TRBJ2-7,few,CACSLARDRGREQYF,TGTGCCTGCAGCTTAGCCCGGGACAGGGGAAGAGAGCAGTACTTC
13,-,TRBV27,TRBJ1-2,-,CASSSTGPQGYTF,TGTGCCAGCAGTTCTACAGGGCCACAAGGCTACACCTTC
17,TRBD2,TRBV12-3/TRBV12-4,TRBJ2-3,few,CASSLGLAGYSTDTQYF,TGTGCCAGCAGTCTTGGACTAGCGGGGTATAGCACAGATACGCAGTATTTT
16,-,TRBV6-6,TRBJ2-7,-,CASSSVQELGIYEQYF,TGTGCCAGCAGTTCCGTACAGGAGTTAGGGATCTACGAGCAGTACTTC
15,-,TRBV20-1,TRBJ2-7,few,CSARGQWAFLYEQYF,TGCAGTGCTAGAGGACAGTGGGCATTCCTCTACGAGCAGTACTTC
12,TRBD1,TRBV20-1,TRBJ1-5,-,CSAGTANQPQHF,TGCAGTGCTGGGACAGCTAATCAGCCCCAGCATTTT
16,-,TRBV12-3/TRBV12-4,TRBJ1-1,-,CASSLRRGGVIAEAFF,TGTGCCAGCAGTTTGAGGAGGGGTGGGGTGATCGCTGAAGCTTTCTTT
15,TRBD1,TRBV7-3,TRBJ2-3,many,CASSVGTGTTDTQYF,TGTGCCAGCAGCGTAGGGACAGGAACCACAGATACGCAGTATTTT
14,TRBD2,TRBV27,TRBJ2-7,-,CASRVYSGGYEQYF,TGTGCCAGCAGGGTCTACAGCGGGGGGTACGAGCAGTACTTC
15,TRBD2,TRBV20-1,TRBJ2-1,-,CSARGGLAGEHEQFF,TGCAGTGCTAGAGGTGGACTAGCGGGAGAGCATGAGCAGTTCTTC
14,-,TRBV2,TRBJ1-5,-,CASRWSQGNQPQHF,TGTGCCAGCAGATGGTCCCAGGGTAATCAGCCCCAGCATTTT
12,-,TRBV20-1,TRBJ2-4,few,CSGSGTPREQYF,TGCAGCGGCTCCGGGACGCCTCGTGAGCAGTACTTC
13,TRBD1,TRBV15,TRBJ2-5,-,CATSPDRRETQYF,TGTGCCACCAGTCCGGACAGGCGAGAGACCCAGTACTTC